The source of this TCR beta chain is a study of T-cell memory formation after mild COVID-19 (dated by TCRdb to the early 2020s). With respect to the entire study: TCR sequence clusters from the two donors were largely donor specific. In a couple of donors, T-cell clones that expanded and contracted after mild COVID-19 were followed by sequencing TCRalpha and TCRbeta repertoires longitudinally. Two young, previously healthy adult volunteers, one female and one male, were included in the cohort. What the work shows at the level of the full study, not this receptor alone: Some responding clones were detected in pre-infection memory, suggesting pre-existing cross-reactive memory T cells joined the SARS-CoV-2 response. From day 15 to 85, contracting clones showed balanced CD4/CD8 phenotypes, whereas a second wave of clones that expanded from day 15 to 37 leaned towards CD4+. SARS-CoV-2 specificity was not confirmed for the second-wave clones peaking on day 37. Contracting CD4+ clones were found mainly in CM and EM memory subsets, while CD8+ clones were enriched in EMRA. Only a couple of mild cases were covered in the study, and larger cohorts including severe cases with pre-infection samples were considered necessary.

Ficoll-Paque density gradient centrifugation was used to isolate PBMCs. Details on this clonotype: Its antigen target is currently unknown. The sample holds no much larger clone one base away, and base qualities are not on file.

The sequencer listed for this sample is Illumina NovaSeq 6000. TCRalpha and TCRbeta cDNA libraries were constructed by 5'RACE with constant-segment primers, with sample barcodes and unique molecular identifiers being introduced. RNA was extracted from every sample with Trizol reagent. The libraries were amplified in two PCR steps, and the second step added a second sample barcode and Illumina TruSeq adapters. Sequencing of libraries was performed on an Illumina NovaSeq with 2 x 150 bp paired-end reads. Regarding the original processing steps: With migec v1.2.7, reads were demultiplexed and then collapsed into UMI-guided consensus sequences. Using mixcr v2.1.11, the UMI consensuses were aligned to TRA and TRB V and J templates and assembled into clonotypes. A clonotype was counted as expanded or contracted only if both edgeR and NoisET called the change significant, with noise models trained on biological replicates. For edgeR calls, a false discovery rate-adjusted p below 0.01 and a log2 fold-change threshold of 1 were applied. As an exploratory analysis of dynamics, max-normalized trajectories of the 1000 most abundant clonotypes were examined by PCA with hierarchical clustering. The CD4 or CD8 phenotype of responding clones was assigned using the separately sequenced CD4+ and CD8+ repertoires. TCRdb reprocessed the public reads (quality trimming at Q25 with fastp, clone calling with MiXCR) and kept in-frame beta chains. Each entry merges the rows of one CDR3 protein and shows their most common DNA and genes. Clone size and V and J calls follow TCRdb, not the original study. The sample profile shows 250,000 to 350,000 distinct CDR3 sequences; about a sixth of them were found once. The top ten clonotypes cover roughly 25% of the sample.

Taken from cysteine to phenylalanine, the CDR3 has 16 residues. The retained sequence is limited to the CDR3, 48 bases, with the frame set at the first base. The germline ends are 18 bases apart after V is trimmed by 8 bases and J by 1 base. From a lookup of the germline V gene, CDR1 and CDR2 are KGHSH and LQKENI. The TCR originated in a man in his late teens or twenties who had mild COVID-19 (a few samples of this study predate the infection). The sample titles of this study are shuffled in the database, so cell type and time point are left out; the donor was told from shared clones. The chain joins TRBV18 to TRBJ2-1, with an unclear D gene assignment. The sequenced sample was PBMCs or a T cell subset sorted from them (not recorded which). The CDR3 region has the sequence CASRLQSWVSYNEQFF. The bases read TGTGCCAGCCGTCTACAGAGCTGGGTGTCCTACAATGAGCAGTTCTTC.